These 32 T cell receptor beta chains came from one sample sequenced in a study of blood T cell repertoires in COVID-19. Profiling relied on immunoSEQ multiplex PCR, and the TCRdb table lists in-frame clones only, not all of them. The sample shows 150,000 to 200,000 clones, around 87% of them seen only once. Sequenced sample: peripheral blood. The receptors were gathered from a man aged 18 to 29 with acute or convalescent COVID-19.

This clone has a handful of counts. The chain uses TRBV28 and TRBJ1-5, with 10 nucleotides matching TRBD1. Germline CDR1 and CDR2: MDHEN and SYDVKM. V shed 6 bases and J 6 bases; nucleotides not matched to a gene: 14. CDR3 size: 17 residues. The CDR3 spells CASRPIQGQGISQPQHF. The CDR3 nucleotides read TGTGCCAGCAGGCCAATCCAGGGACAGGGGATTAGTCAGCCCCAGCATTTT.

DNA for the CDR3: TGTGCCAGCAGCTTAGAGGGGCCGAACTATGGCTACACCTTC. Encoded protein: CASSLEGPNYGYTF. The rearrangement links TRBV7-9 to TRBJ1-2; possible D gene TRBD1, 5 bases. The CDR3 runs 14 residues. Per germline, CDR1 SEHNR and CDR2 FQNEAQ (reference sequence). The V end lost 1 base, the J end lost 2 bases, and 8 bases lay between the germline ends.

The chain joins TRBV6-6 to TRBJ2-1; TRBD1 matches at 11 bases. CDR1 MNHNY and CDR2 SVGAGI come from the germline V gene (reference sequence). The J segment lost 8 bases and the V segment lost 7 bases, leaving 13 bases of the junction unmatched. The CDR3 loop spans 16 amino acids. In DNA form, the CDR3 reads TGTGCCAGCATTTCGTACCGGGACAGGGGGGATCATGAGCAGTTCTTC. Amino acids: CASISYRDRGDHEQFF.

V gene TRBV5-6 combines with J gene TRBJ1-1, with 7 bases fitting TRBD1. The CDR3 spans 13 residues. Germline trimming cut 3 bases from V and 1 base from J; bases unmatched to any gene: 0. Germline lookup yields CDR1 SGHDT and CDR2 YYEEEE. CDR3 sequence reads: CASSWDRNTEAFF. CDR3 DNA sequence: TGTGCCAGCAGCTGGGACAGGAACACTGAAGCTTTCTTT.

V gene TRBV28 combines with J gene TRBJ2-5; D might be TRBD2 (7 bases). This CDR3 has 13 amino acids. Germline V lookup: CDR1 MDHEN, CDR2 SYDVKM. V was shortened by 6 bases and J by 7 bases, with 15 bases between the two germline ends. CDR3: CASRGGASGTQYF. The CDR3 DNA reads as TGTGCCAGCAGGGGGGGGGCGAGCGGGACCCAGTACTTC.

The CDR3 protein is CSIRDSSYEQYF. CDR3 sequence (DNA): TGCAGCATCCGGGACAGCTCCTACGAGCAGTACTTC. The chain couples TRBV29-1 to TRBJ2-7; 7 bases are shared with TRBD1. Germline V CDR1 and CDR2: SQVTM, ANQGSEA. V was clipped by 8 bases and J by 0 bases; unmatched bases: 4. The CDR3 length is 12 residues.

This clone has just a few counts. DNA for the CDR3: TGTGCCAGCAGCCCTATGACAGGGAGCGAGCAGTACTTC. Translating gives CASSPMTGSEQYF. This chain joins TRBV7-9 and TRBJ2-7; 7 bases map to TRBD1. Germline V CDR1 and CDR2: SEHNR, FQNEAQ (reference sequence). J was trimmed by 6 bases and V by 5 bases; bases with no gene match: 7. The CDR3 spans 13 residues. The full variable domain, with the rest looked up from reference TRBV7-9 and TRBJ2-7, is DTGVSQNPRHKITKRGQNVTFRCDPISEHNRLYWYRQTLGQGPEFLTYFQNEAQLEKSRLLSDRFSAERPKGSFSTLEIQRTEQGDSAMYLCASSPMTGSEQYFGPGTRLTVT.

CDR3 sequence reads: CASSILKGANYGYTF. The CDR3 coding sequence is TGTGCCAGTAGTATCCTCAAGGGAGCTAACTATGGCTACACCTTC. The chain links TRBV19 to TRBJ1-2; no firm D call. V dropped 3 bases and J dropped 0 bases, with 11 bases sitting between them. CDR1 is LNHDA and CDR2 is SQIVND in the germline V gene (reference sequence). This CDR3 has 15 amino acids.

This clone turned up a few times. The rearrangement joins TRBV15 to TRBJ1-2; 10 bases are a match to TRBD1. Germline V gene sequence: CDR1 LNHNV, CDR2 YYDKDF (reference sequence). The V gene end was trimmed by 5 bases and the J gene end by 8 bases; junction bases not matched to a gene: 8. This CDR3 is built from 14 residues. In nucleotides, the CDR3 is TGTGCCACCAGCGGACGGGACAGGGGATGGGGCTACACCTTC. Its protein product is CATSGRDRGWGYTF.

The CDR3 DNA follows: TGTGCCAGCTCACCAACCAGGGAAGAGAATTCACCCCTCCACTTT. Translated: CASSPTREENSPLHF. This chain links TRBV18 with TRBJ1-6; possibly TRBD1 for D (5 bases). Germline V gives CDR1 KGHSH, CDR2 LQKENI. Trimming removed 2 bases at V and 7 bases at J, with 12 bases between. The CDR3 has 15 amino acids.

The V and J genes are TRBV6-5 and TRBJ1-2; D remains ambiguous. Germline loops: CDR1 MNHEY, CDR2 SVGAGI. V lost 0 bases and J 2 bases, leaving 7 bases between the germline ends. The CDR3 extends over 14 amino acids. The CDR3 loop is CASSYSESNYGYTF. The CDR3 bases are TGTGCCAGCAGTTACTCGGAGAGCAACTATGGCTACACCTTC.

The chain recombines TRBV28 with TRBJ1-3; D unresolved. The ends were cut back, 5 bases at V and 0 bases at J, with 11 bases in the middle. The CDR3 consists of 15 residues. Germline V gene lookup returns CDR1 MDHEN and CDR2 SYDVKM. CDR3 nucleotides: TGTGCCAGCAGTCTCACAGTCCTCTCTGGAAACACCATATATTTT. It yields the protein CASSLTVLSGNTIYF.

The V gene is TRBV7-9, the J gene TRBJ1-3; D is perhaps TRBD1 (5 bases). Germline-derived CDR1 and CDR2 are SEHNR and FQNEAQ (reference sequence). The V and J ends lost 5 bases and 0 bases respectively, with 14 bases between them. The CDR3 length is 16 residues. CDR3 sequence (DNA): TGTGCCAGCAGCGCTTCGACAGCAAACTCTGGAAACACCATATATTTT. The encoded protein is CASSASTANSGNTIYF. The whole variable domain, remainder taken from reference TRBV7-9 and TRBJ1-3, is DTGVSQNPRHKITKRGQNVTFRCDPISEHNRLYWYRQTLGQGPEFLTYFQNEAQLEKSRLLSDRFSAERPKGSFSTLEIQRTEQGDSAMYLCASSASTANSGNTIYFGEGSWLTVV.

The chain recombines TRBV28 with TRBJ1-5; a possible D gene is TRBD1 (6 bases). The V and J ends lost 3 bases and 5 bases respectively, with 11 bases between them. CDR3 length equals 14 residues. CDR1 and CDR2 (germline): MDHEN, SYDVKM. The CDR3 sequence: CASSLGQGHQPQHF. The CDR3, as DNA: TGTGCCAGCAGTTTGGGGCAGGGGCATCAGCCCCAGCATTTT.

The genes are TRBV9 and TRBJ2-7; TRBD2 is a possible D gene (5 bases). Trimming shortened V by 0 bases and J by 2 bases, and 15 bases separated the two germline ends. The germline gives CDR1 SGDLS, CDR2 YYNGEE. This CDR3 spans 16 amino acids. The DNA of the CDR3 is TGTGCCAGCAGCGTAGGTTGGGAGAGTGGAGCCTACGAGCAGTACTTC. Amino acids: CASSVGWESGAYEQYF.

The chain recombines TRBV15 with TRBJ2-1; a possible D gene is TRBD1 (5 bases). Deletions cut 8 bases from V and 5 bases from J, with 16 bases between. The germline gives CDR1 LNHNV, CDR2 YYDKDF (reference sequence). CDR3 length: 14 residues. In nucleotides, the CDR3 is TGTGCCACCGGATTATGGGAAGGGGACAATGAGCAGTTCTTC. It translates to CATGLWEGDNEQFF.

The V call is TRBV30, the J call TRBJ2-1; D unresolved. Trimming shortened V by 7 bases and J by 0 bases, and 13 bases separated the two germline ends. The CDR3 is 14 residues long. Germline V gene sequence: CDR1 GTSNPN, CDR2 SVGIG (reference sequence). CDR3 coding DNA: TGTGCCTCAATTCCACCAGACTCCTACAATGAGCAGTTCTTC. Translating gives CASIPPDSYNEQFF. Together with reference TRBV30 and TRBJ2-1, the CDR3 gives the full variable domain: SQTIHQWPATLVQPVGSPLSLECTVEGTSNPNLYWYRQAAGRGLQLLFYSVGIGQISSEVPQNLSASRPQDRQFILSSKKLLLSDSGFYLCASIPPDSYNEQFFGPGTRLTVL.

The chain uses TRBV27 and TRBJ2-1, with no clear D. Germline CDR1 is MNHEY and CDR2 is SMNVEV (reference sequence). The ends were cut back, 1 base at V and 8 bases at J, with 9 bases in the middle. This CDR3 has 13 residues. CDR3 region: CASSLFSAHEQFF. DNA for the CDR3: TGTGCCAGCAGTTTATTTAGTGCGCATGAGCAGTTCTTC.

The chain couples TRBV27 to TRBJ2-1; TRBD1 matches 8 bases. The junction had 9 bases not matched to a gene; V was cut back by 6 bases and J by 8 bases. This CDR3 comprises 14 residues. Per the germline V gene, CDR1 is MNHEY and CDR2 is SMNVEV (reference sequence). The CDR3 sequence is CASRTQQGVYEQFF. The CDR3 DNA follows: TGTGCCAGCAGAACACAACAGGGGGTCTATGAGCAGTTCTTC.

V is TRBV5-4 and J is TRBJ1-4; TRBD1 matches 8 bases. V lost 2 bases to trimming and J lost 8 bases; unmatched junction nucleotides: 8. The CDR3 has 15 residues. From germline, CDR1 is SGHNT and CDR2 YYREEE (reference sequence). This CDR3 reads CASSFGQGDTEKLFF. The DNA of the CDR3 is TGTGCCAGCAGCTTCGGACAGGGTGATACAGAAAAACTGTTTTTT.

This clone was picked up a small number of times. This chain links TRBV4-1 with TRBJ2-5; 10 bases are a match to TRBD2. This CDR3 has 17 residues. Germline CDR1 MGHRA, CDR2 YSYEKL. V dropped 2 bases and J dropped 5; count of bases not matched to a gene: 11. CDR3 residues: CASSQSAVAGGRETQYF. The CDR3 nucleotides are TGCGCCAGCAGCCAATCGGCCGTAGCGGGGGGACGGGAGACCCAGTACTTC.

This chain links TRBV14 with TRBJ2-5, with D maybe TRBD1 (6 bases). This CDR3 is 17 amino acids long. CDR1 is SGHDN and CDR2 is FVKESK in the germline V gene. Trimming removed 0 bases from V and 2 bases from J, with 16 bases in between. CDR3 region: CASSQDWVVTGQETQYF. The CDR3 DNA follows: TGTGCCAGCAGCCAAGATTGGGTCGTGACAGGACAAGAGACCCAGTACTTC.

This chain connects TRBV28 to TRBJ2-3; 10 bases match TRBD2. The CDR3 covers 17 residues. Trimming at V came to 1 base and at J to 2 bases, leaving 6 bases not matched to a gene. Per germline, CDR1 MDHEN and CDR2 SYDVKM. The CDR3 spells CASSLLGTSDFTDTQYF. As DNA, the CDR3 is TGTGCCAGCAGTTTATTAGGGACTAGCGATTTCACAGATACGCAGTATTTT. Based on the CDR3 plus reference TRBV28 and TRBJ2-3, the full variable domain is DVKVTQSSRYLVKRTGEKVFLECVQDMDHENMFWYRQDPGLGLRLIYFSYDVKMKEKGDIPEGYSVSREKKERFSLILESASTNQTSMYLCASSLLGTSDFTDTQYFGPGTRLTVL.

This clone was found once. The rearrangement links TRBV4-2 to TRBJ2-7; 9 bases fit TRBD2. The CDR3 is 16 residues long. V lost 0 bases to trimming and J lost 1 base; unmatched junction nucleotides: 4. CDR1 is LGHNA and CDR2 is YNFKEQ in the germline V gene. CDR3 loop: CASSQEGTSPSYEQYF. The CDR3 nucleotides read TGTGCCAGCAGCCAAGAAGGGACTAGCCCGTCCTACGAGCAGTACTTC.

Comments on this clone: Different DNA sequences within this sample yield the same CDR3. The V gene is TRBV19, the J gene TRBJ1-1, with D uncertain. This CDR3 region has 13 residues. CDR1 is LNHDA, CDR2 SQIVND, per germline (reference sequence). With 3 bases removed from V and 1 base from J, the gap between germline ends came to 6 bases. CDR3 nucleotide sequence: TGTGCCAGTAGTATCGGTCGGAACACTGAAGCTTTCTTT. Protein product: CASSIGRNTEAFF.

In nucleotides, the CDR3 is TGTGCCAGCAGTTTGAGGACAGGGGCTCTCTACAATGAGCAGTTCTTC. Its protein product is CASSLRTGALYNEQFF. The chain uses TRBV28 and TRBJ2-1, with TRBD1 matching over 9 bases. J lost 3 bases, V lost 3 bases, and 6 bases had no gene match. The CDR3 contains 16 residues. Per the germline V gene, CDR1 is MDHEN and CDR2 is SYDVKM.

This chain joins TRBV7-6 and TRBJ2-2; possibly TRBD1 for D (6 bases). In germline, CDR1 is SGHVS, CDR2 FNYEAQ. Trimming pared 5 bases from V and 5 bases from J, leaving 9 bases between. This CDR3 is built from 13 residues. CDR3 in DNA: TGTGCCAGCAGCACCGGGACAACCGGGGAGCTGTTTTTT. Its protein product is CASSTGTTGELFF.

The V gene is TRBV6-5, the J gene TRBJ1-5, with D tentatively TRBD1 (5 bases). There are 14 residues in the CDR3. Trimming stripped 5 bases from V and 3 bases from J, with 11 bases between. CDR1 is MNHEY, CDR2 SVGAGI, per germline. The CDR3 reads CASSLRQTNQPQHF. CDR3 DNA: TGTGCCAGCAGTCTTCGACAGACCAATCAGCCCCAGCATTTT.

The chain uses TRBV4-2 and TRBJ1-3, with a tentative D call TRBD1 (5 bases). V was trimmed by 4 bases and J by 3 bases, leaving 19 bases between them. The germline V gene encodes CDR1 LGHNA and CDR2 YNFKEQ. The CDR3 has 17 amino acids. The CDR3 DNA reads TGTGCCAGCAGCCTGGGCGGAAGGACGGGGGGTGGAAACACCATATATTTT. This translates into CASSLGGRTGGGNTIYF.

This clone has more than one count but fewer than ten. The chain links TRBV6-6 to TRBJ1-2; 7 bases line up with TRBD1. Germline V gene lookup returns CDR1 MNHNY and CDR2 SVGAGI (reference sequence). The V and J ends lost 6 bases and 0 bases, in that order; junction bases with no gene match: 7. The CDR3 is 15 amino acids. CDR3 residues: CASREGQLANYGYTF. CDR3 coding DNA: TGTGCCAGCAGGGAGGGACAGCTAGCTAACTATGGCTACACCTTC.

The chain employs TRBV30 and TRBJ1-2; D remains unclear. The CDR3 is 11 amino acids. The germline V gene encodes CDR1 GTSNPN and CDR2 SVGIG (reference sequence). V was clipped by 0 bases and J by 7 bases, with 6 bases between them. CDR3 sequence reads: CAWSVPGGYTF. In DNA, the CDR3 is TGTGCCTGGAGTGTACCGGGTGGCTACACCTTC.

The chain links TRBV5-4 to TRBJ2-3; no clear D gene. CDR1 SGHNT and CDR2 YYREEE come from the germline V gene (reference sequence). The CDR3 totals 17 residues. V gave up 3 bases and J gave up 0 bases, with 17 bases separating them. The CDR3 region is CASSWRSHTTSTDTQYF. In nucleotides, the CDR3 is TGTGCCAGCAGCTGGCGCAGCCATACTACTAGCACAGATACGCAGTATTTT.